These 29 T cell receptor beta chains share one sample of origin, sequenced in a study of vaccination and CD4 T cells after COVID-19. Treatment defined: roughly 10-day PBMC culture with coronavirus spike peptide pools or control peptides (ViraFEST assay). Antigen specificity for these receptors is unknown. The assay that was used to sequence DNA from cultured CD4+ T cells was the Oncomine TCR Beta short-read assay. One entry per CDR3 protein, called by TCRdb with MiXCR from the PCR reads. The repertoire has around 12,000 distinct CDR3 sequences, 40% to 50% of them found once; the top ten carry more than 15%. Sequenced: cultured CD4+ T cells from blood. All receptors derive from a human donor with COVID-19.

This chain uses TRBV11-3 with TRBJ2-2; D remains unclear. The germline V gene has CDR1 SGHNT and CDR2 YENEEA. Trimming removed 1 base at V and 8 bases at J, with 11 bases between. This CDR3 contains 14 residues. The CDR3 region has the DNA TGTGCCAGCAGCTTAGGGCCCGATGCGGGGGAGCTGTTTTTT. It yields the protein CASSLGPDAGELFF.

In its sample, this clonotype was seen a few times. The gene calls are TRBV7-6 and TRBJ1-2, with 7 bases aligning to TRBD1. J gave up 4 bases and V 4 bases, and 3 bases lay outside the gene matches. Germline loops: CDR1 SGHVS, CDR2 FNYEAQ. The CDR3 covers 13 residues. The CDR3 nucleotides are TGTGCCAGCAGCTCGAGACAGGGCTATGGCTACACCTTC. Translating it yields CASSSRQGYGYTF.

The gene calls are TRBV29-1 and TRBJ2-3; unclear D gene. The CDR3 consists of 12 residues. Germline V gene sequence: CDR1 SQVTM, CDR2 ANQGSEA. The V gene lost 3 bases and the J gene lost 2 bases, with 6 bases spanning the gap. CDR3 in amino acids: CSVDTYTDTQYF. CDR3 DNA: TGCAGCGTTGATACCTACACAGATACGCAGTATTTT.

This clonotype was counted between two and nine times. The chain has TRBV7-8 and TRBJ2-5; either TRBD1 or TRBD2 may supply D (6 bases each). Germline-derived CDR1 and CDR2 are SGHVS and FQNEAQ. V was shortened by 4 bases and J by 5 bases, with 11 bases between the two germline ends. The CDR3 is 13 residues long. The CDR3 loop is CASSSQGRETQYF. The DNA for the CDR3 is TGTGCCAGCAGCTCCCAGGGGAGGGAGACCCAGTACTTC.

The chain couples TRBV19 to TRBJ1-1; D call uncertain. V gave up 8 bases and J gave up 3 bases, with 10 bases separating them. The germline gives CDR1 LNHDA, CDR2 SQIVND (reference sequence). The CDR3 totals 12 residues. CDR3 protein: CASLPIHTEAFF. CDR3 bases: TGTGCCAGTCTCCCTATCCACACTGAAGCTTTCTTT.

The chain's CDR3 is CASSTGGVYYEQYF. The CDR3 DNA reads TGTGCCAGCAGCACCGGTGGAGTCTATTACGAGCAGTACTTC. The J gene is TRBJ2-7, the V gene TRBV6-1; D is uncertain. Germline V gene sequence: CDR1 MNHNS, CDR2 SASEGT. Trimming removed 6 bases at V and 4 bases at J, with 16 bases between. This CDR3 is 14 amino acids long.

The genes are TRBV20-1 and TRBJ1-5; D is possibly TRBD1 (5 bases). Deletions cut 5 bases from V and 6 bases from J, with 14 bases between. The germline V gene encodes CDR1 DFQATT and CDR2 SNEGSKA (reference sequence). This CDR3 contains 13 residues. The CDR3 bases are TGCAGTGCTCTCATGAGGGGCGGTCAGCCCCAGCATTTT. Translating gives CSALMRGGQPQHF.

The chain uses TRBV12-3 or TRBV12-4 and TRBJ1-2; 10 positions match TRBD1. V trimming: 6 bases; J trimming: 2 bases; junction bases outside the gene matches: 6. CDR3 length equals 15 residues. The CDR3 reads CASSTDRGLNYGYTF. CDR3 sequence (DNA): TGTGCCAGCAGCACCGACAGGGGGCTCAACTATGGCTACACCTTC.

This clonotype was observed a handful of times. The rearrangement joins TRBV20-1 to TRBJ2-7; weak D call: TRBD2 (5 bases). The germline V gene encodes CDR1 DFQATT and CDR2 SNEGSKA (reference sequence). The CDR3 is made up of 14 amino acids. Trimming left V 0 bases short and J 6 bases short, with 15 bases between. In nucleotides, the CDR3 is TGCAGTGCTAGAGAACTAGTTGGTTTCGGCGAGCAGTACTTC. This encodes CSARELVGFGEQYF.

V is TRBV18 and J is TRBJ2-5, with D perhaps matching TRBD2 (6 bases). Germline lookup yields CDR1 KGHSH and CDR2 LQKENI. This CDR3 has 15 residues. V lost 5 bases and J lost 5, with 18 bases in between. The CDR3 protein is CASSKTTSFDETQYF. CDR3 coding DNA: TGTGCCAGCTCAAAGACTACTAGCTTTGACGAGACCCAGTACTTC.

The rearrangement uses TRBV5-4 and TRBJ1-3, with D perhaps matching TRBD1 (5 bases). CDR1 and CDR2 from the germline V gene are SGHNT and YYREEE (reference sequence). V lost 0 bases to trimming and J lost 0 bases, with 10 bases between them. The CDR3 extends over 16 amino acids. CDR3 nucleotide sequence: TGTGCCAGCAGCTTGGGCGGGACCTTCTCTGGAAACACCATATATTTT. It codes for CASSLGGTFSGNTIYF. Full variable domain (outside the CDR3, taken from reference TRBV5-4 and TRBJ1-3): ETGVTQSPTHLIKTRGQQVTLRCSSQSGHNTVSWYQQALGQGPQFIFQYYREEENGRGNFPPRFSGLQFPNYSSELNVNALELDDSALYLCASSLGGTFSGNTIYFGEGSWLTVV.

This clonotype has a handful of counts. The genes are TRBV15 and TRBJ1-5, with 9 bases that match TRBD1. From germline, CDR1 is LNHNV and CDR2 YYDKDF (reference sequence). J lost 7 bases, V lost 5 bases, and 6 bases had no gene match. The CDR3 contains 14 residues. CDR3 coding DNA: TGTGCCACCAGCCCGGACAGGGGATACCAGCCCCAGCATTTT. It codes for CATSPDRGYQPQHF.

CDR3: CASTQRTGGRNIQYF. The CDR3 DNA is TGTGCCAGCACCCAACGGACAGGGGGAAGGAACATTCAGTACTTC. This chain connects TRBV12-3 or TRBV12-4 to TRBJ2-4; 10 bases line up with TRBD1. CDR3 length: 15 amino acids. V was pared by 7 bases and J by 7 bases, with 10 bases of the junction left unmatched.

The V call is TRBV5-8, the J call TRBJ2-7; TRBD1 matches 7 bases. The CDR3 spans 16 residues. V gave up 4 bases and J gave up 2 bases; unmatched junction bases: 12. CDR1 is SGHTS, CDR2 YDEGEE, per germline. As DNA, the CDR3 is TGTGCCAGCAGCAGACTTCGGACAGGCGGCACCTACGAGCAGTACTTC. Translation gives CASSRLRTGGTYEQYF.

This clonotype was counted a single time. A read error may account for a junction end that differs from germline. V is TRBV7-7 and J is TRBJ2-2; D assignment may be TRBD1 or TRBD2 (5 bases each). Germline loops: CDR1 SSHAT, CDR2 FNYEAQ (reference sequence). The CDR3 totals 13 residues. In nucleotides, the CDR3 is TGTGCTAGCAGCACAACTAGGGGCGGGGAGCTGTTTTTT. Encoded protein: CASSTTRGGELFF.

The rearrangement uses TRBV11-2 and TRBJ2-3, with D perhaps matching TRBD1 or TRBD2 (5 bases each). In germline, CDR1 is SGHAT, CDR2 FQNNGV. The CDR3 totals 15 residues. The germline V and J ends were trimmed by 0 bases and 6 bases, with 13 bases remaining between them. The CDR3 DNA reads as TGTGCCAGCAGCTTAGATGTACTAGGGGCGGATACGCAGTATTTT. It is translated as CASSLDVLGADTQYF.

CDR3 residues: CASALPGTVLYEQYF. The CDR3 DNA is TGTGCCAGCGCCCTCCCGGGGACAGTACTCTACGAGCAGTACTTC. The gene calls are TRBV2 and TRBJ2-7; 7 bases align to TRBD1. The V segment lost 8 bases and the J segment 3 bases; nucleotides outside the gene matches: 13. The V gene's germline CDR1 is SNHLY and CDR2 FYNNEI. The CDR3 runs to 15 residues.

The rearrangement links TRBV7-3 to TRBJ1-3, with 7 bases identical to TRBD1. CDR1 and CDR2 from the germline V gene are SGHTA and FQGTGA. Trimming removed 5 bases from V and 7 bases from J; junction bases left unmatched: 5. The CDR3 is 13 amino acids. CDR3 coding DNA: TGTGCCAGCAGCAATACAGGGGCGAACACCATATATTTT. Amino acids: CASSNTGANTIYF.

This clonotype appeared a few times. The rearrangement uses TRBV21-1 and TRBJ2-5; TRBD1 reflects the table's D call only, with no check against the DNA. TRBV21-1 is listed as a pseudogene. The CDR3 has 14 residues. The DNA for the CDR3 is TGTGCCAGCAGCAAATTCATCCAGGGTAAGACCCAGTACTTC. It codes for CASSKFIQGKTQYF.

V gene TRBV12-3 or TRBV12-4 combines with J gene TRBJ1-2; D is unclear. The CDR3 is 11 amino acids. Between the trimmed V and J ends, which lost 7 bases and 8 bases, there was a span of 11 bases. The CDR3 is CASTRAEGYTF. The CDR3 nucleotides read TGTGCCAGCACCCGGGCCGAGGGCTACACCTTC.

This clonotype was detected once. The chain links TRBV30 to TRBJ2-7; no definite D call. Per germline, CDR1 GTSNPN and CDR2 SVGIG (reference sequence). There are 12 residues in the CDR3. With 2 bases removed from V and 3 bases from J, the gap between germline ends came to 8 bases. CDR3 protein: CAWSSGFYEQYF. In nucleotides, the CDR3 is TGTGCCTGGAGTTCGGGTTTCTACGAGCAGTACTTC.

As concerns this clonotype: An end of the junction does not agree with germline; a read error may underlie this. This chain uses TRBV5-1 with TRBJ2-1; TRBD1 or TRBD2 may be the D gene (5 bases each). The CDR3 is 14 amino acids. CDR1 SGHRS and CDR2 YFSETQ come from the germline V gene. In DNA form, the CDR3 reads TGCGCCAGCAGCCCCTGGGACGCTGGCAATCAGCAGTTCTTC. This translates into CASSPWDAGNQQFF.

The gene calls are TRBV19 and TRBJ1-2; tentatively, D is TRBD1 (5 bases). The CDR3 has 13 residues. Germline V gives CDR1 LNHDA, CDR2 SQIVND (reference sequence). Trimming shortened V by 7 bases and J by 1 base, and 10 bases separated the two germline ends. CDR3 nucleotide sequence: TGTGCCAGTACCGAAAGGGGTAACTATGGCTACACCTTC. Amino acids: CASTERGNYGYTF.

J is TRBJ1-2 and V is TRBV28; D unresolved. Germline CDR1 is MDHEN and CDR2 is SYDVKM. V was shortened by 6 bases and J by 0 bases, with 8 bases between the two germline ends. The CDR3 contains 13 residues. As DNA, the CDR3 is TGTGCCAGCAGCCCCCGAGCTAACTATGGCTACACCTTC. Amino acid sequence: CASSPRANYGYTF.

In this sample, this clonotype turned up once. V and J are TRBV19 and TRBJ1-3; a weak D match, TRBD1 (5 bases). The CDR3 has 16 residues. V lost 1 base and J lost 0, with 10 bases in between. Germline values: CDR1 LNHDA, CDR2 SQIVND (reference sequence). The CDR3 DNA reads TGTGCCAGTAGTATAGCCGGGGGAGGCTCTGGAAACACCATATATTTT. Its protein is CASSIAGGGSGNTIYF.

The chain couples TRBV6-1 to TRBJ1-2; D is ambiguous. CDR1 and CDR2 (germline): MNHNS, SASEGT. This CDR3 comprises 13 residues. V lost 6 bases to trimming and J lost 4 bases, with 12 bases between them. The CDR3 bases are TGTGCCAGCAGCATCGGGGTTCTCTATGGCTACACCTTC. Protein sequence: CASSIGVLYGYTF.

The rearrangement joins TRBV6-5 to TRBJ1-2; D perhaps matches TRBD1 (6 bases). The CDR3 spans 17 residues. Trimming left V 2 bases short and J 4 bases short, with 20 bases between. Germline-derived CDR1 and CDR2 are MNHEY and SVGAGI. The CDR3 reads CASSYGGGKDRTYGYTF. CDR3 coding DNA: TGTGCCAGCAGTTACGGGGGGGGAAAGGACAGAACCTATGGCTACACCTTC.

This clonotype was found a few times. CDR3 coding DNA: TGCGCCAGCAGCCAAGATACAGGGTTGTACCAGCCCCAGCATTTT. Its protein is CASSQDTGLYQPQHF. The chain recombines TRBV4-1 with TRBJ1-5; tentatively, D is TRBD1 (6 bases). The germline CDR1 and CDR2 sequences are MGHRA and YSYEKL. The CDR3 runs to 15 residues. Trimming removed 0 bases at V and 7 bases at J, with 13 bases between.

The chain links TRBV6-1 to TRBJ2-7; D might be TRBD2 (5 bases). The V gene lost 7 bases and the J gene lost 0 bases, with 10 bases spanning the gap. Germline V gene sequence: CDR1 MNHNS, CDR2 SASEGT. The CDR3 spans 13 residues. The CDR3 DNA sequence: TGTGCCAGCAAACCGGGGAGCTCCTACGAGCAGTACTTC. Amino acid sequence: CASKPGSSYEQYF.